One sample yielded the 8 T cell receptor beta chains listed below, sequenced in a study of early T cells in non-severe SARS-CoV-2 infection. In TCRdb, the 5' RACE reads were re-called with MiXCR into one record per CDR3 protein. The top ten clones hold 4.9% of a sample with 60,000 to 70,000 distinct CDR3 sequences, 4% to 5.5% of them seen once. The sequencing input was whole blood. The origin of the receptors is an adult who was a healthcare worker with PCR-confirmed SARS-CoV-2 infection or an uninfected control (not recorded which).

This clonotype was observed at least ten times. This CDR3 reads CASTQGAANTEAFF. CDR3 nucleotide sequence: TGTGCCAGCACCCAGGGGGCTGCGAACACTGAAGCTTTCTTT. This chain uses TRBV6-6 with TRBJ1-1; 8 positions agree with TRBD1. Germline CDR1 reads MNHNY; CDR2 reads SVGAGI (reference sequence). The CDR3 spans 14 residues. The ends lost 7 bases at V and 1 base at J; junction bases unmatched: 5.

Many counts were recorded for this clonotype. The chain links TRBV10-1 to TRBJ1-1; D is ambiguous. The CDR3 consists of 13 residues. Trimming cost V 4 bases and J 3 bases, with 9 bases left between them. The germline V gene has CDR1 WNHNN and CDR2 SYGVQD (reference sequence). CDR3 nucleotides: TGCGCCAGCAGTGGACAACTAGACACTGAAGCTTTCTTT. Translation: CASSGQLDTEAFF.

Many counts were recorded for this clonotype. The chain carries TRBV6-5 and TRBJ1-2; no clear D gene. Germline CDR1 MNHEY, CDR2 SVGAGI. V was cut by 2 bases and J by 5 bases, with 12 bases left in between. This CDR3 spans 14 amino acids. The CDR3 protein is CASSYGLGSYGYTF. CDR3 coding DNA: TGTGCCAGCAGTTACGGACTTGGCAGTTATGGCTACACCTTC.

This clonotype was seen a few times. The chain is built from TRBV12-3 or TRBV12-4 and TRBJ2-1; D is possibly TRBD1 or TRBD2 (5 bases each). Trimming stripped 6 bases from V and 8 bases from J, with 11 bases between. This CDR3 contains 12 residues. The CDR3 sequence is CASSSGTHEQFF. DNA for the CDR3: TGTGCCAGCAGCTCTGGGACCCATGAGCAGTTCTTC.

This clonotype has at least ten counts. The chain is built from TRBV18 and TRBJ2-1, with 8 positions matching TRBD1. In germline, CDR1 is KGHSH, CDR2 LQKENI. Trimming took 6 bases from V and 6 from J; bases not matched to a gene: 7. CDR3 size: 14 residues. This chain's CDR3 is CASSSGTGSNEQFF. The DNA for the CDR3 is TGTGCCAGCTCGTCCGGGACAGGATCCAATGAGCAGTTCTTC.

Comment on this clonotype: A much larger clone differs by one base, so this may be a read error. This chain links TRBV7-2 with TRBJ2-3, with 10 bases matching TRBD2. The CDR3 length is 16 residues. Per germline, CDR1 SGHTA and CDR2 FQGNSA. The CDR3 DNA follows: TGTGCCAGCAGCTTAGATGCTAGCGGGAGCACAGATATGCAGTATTTT. Its translation is CASSLDASGSTDMQYF. The full variable domain, with the rest looked up from reference TRBV7-2 and TRBJ2-3, is GAGVSQSPSNKVTEKGKDVELRCDPISGHTALYWYRQSLGQGLEFLIYFQGNSAPDKSGLPSDRFSAERTGGSVSTLTIQRTQQEDSAVYLCASSLDASGSTDMQYFGPGTRLTVL.

In this sample, this clonotype turned up many times. As DNA, the CDR3 is TGTGCCAGCAGAGCCGGGACCCGAGGAACTGAAGCTTTCTTT. This codes for CASRAGTRGTEAFF. The V gene is TRBV7-2, the J gene TRBJ1-1; maybe TRBD1 (5 bases). Deletions cut 6 bases from V and 5 bases from J, with 16 bases between. Looked up from germline, CDR1 is SGHTA and CDR2 is FQGNSA. This CDR3 is built from 14 residues.

This clonotype was detected ten times or more. J is TRBJ2-7 and V is TRBV20-1; 7 bases fit TRBD2. Germline CDR1 and CDR2: DFQATT and SNEGSKA (reference sequence). The CDR3 sequence is 15 residues long. V lost 0 bases, J lost 1 base, and 6 bases stayed unmatched. The CDR3 nucleotides read TGCAGTGCTAGAGACCCAGCGGGAATGTCCTACGAGCAGTACTTC. Translating gives CSARDPAGMSYEQYF.